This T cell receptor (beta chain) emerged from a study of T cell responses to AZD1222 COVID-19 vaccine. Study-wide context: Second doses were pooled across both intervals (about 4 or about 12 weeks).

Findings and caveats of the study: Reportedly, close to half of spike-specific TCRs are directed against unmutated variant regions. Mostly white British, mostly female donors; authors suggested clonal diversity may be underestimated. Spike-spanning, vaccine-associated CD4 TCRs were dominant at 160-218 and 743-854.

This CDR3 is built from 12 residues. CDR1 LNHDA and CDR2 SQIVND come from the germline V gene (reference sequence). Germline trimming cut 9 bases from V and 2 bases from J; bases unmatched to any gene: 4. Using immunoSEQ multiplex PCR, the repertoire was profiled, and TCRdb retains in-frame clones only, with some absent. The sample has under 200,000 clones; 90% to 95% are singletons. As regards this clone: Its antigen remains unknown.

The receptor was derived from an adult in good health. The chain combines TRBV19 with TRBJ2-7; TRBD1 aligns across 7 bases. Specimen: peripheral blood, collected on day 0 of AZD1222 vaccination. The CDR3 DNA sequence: TGTGCCAGCCAAGACAGGGCCTACGAGCAGTACTTC. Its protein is CASQDRAYEQYF. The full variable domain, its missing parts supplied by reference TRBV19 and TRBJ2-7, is DGGITQSPKYLFRKEGQNVTLSCEQNLNHDAMYWYRQDPGQGLRLIYYSQIVNDFQKGDIAEGYSVSREKKESFPLTVTSAQKNPTAFYLCASQDRAYEQYFGPGTRLTVT.